The 27 T cell receptor beta chains below come from one sample, sequenced in a study of read filtering for tumor transcriptome and immune sequencing. Molecular barcoded adaptors covering alpha/delta and beta/gamma chains were used on around 400 ng RNA. One entry per CDR3 protein results from TCRdb running MiXCR on the reads. The repertoire includes about 86,000 distinct CDR3 sequences, roughly an eighth of them detected once, and 15% sits in the top ten. Sequenced: a population of CD138-negative cells sorted from bone marrow. These receptors were collected from a donor aged 40 or over with multiple myeloma.

Ten or more counts support this clonotype. This chain joins TRBV7-8 and TRBJ2-5; perhaps TRBD2 as D (6 bases). Germline loops: CDR1 SGHVS, CDR2 FQNEAQ. Trimming took off 5 bases at V and 4 bases at J, with 11 bases between the two ends. The CDR3 loop spans 13 amino acids. CDR3 DNA: TGTGCCAGCAGCGGTAGGGGACTAGAGACCCAGTACTTC. Protein product: CASSGRGLETQYF. The entire variable domain, with the rest obtained from reference TRBV7-8 and TRBJ2-5, is as follows: GAGVSQSPRYKVAKRGQDVALRCDPISGHVSLFWYQQALGQGPEFLTYFQNEAQLDKSGLPSDRFFAERPEGSVSTLKIQRTQQEDSAVYLCASSGRGLETQYFGPGTRLLVL.

This clonotype was seen repeatedly, ten times or more. CDR3 bases: TGCAGTGCTACCCAGACAGGGGAGCCAAGCATTCAGTACTTC. Translating gives CSATQTGEPSIQYF. The rearrangement uses TRBV20-1 and TRBJ2-4; TRBD1 agrees at 8 bases. CDR1 DFQATT and CDR2 SNEGSKA come from the germline V gene (reference sequence). V dropped 4 bases and J dropped 9; count of bases not matched to a gene: 11. The CDR3 loop spans 14 amino acids.

This clonotype was seen repeatedly, ten times or more. DNA of the CDR3: TGTGCCAGCTCACCAGAGGCAGGGGTAGTCTATGAGCAGTTCTTC. It specifies CASSPEAGVVYEQFF. The rearrangement uses TRBV18 and TRBJ2-1; D perhaps matches TRBD1 (6 bases). CDR3 length equals 15 residues. Trimming removed 2 bases from V and 8 bases from J, with 16 bases in between. Germline CDR1 KGHSH, CDR2 LQKENI.

Many counts were recorded for this clonotype. The chain couples TRBV5-1 to TRBJ1-2, with D perhaps TRBD1 (5 bases). Trimming pared 5 bases from V and 2 bases from J, leaving 19 bases between. The germline gives CDR1 SGHRS, CDR2 YFSETQ. CDR3 length equals 16 residues. The CDR3 nucleotides are TGCGCCAGCAGGGACCTAGGGGAGACAGCGAACTATGGCTACACCTTC. Its translation is CASRDLGETANYGYTF.

This clonotype was recorded at least ten times. This sequence joins TRBV5-1 and TRBJ1-2; D not resolved. Germline CDR1 SGHRS, CDR2 YFSETQ. The V gene lost 2 bases and the J gene lost 2 bases, with 7 bases spanning the gap. The CDR3 is made up of 13 amino acids. CDR3 loop: CASSLDTNYGYTF. The CDR3 region has the DNA TGCGCCAGCAGCTTAGACACCAACTATGGCTACACCTTC.

This clonotype was found many times. V is TRBV28 and J is TRBJ2-1; perhaps D is TRBD1 or TRBD2 (5 bases each). The CDR3 covers 12 residues. Between the trimmed V and J ends, which lost 4 bases and 4 bases, there was a span of 5 bases. Looked up from germline, CDR1 is MDHEN and CDR2 is SYDVKM. The CDR3 is CASSWGYNEQFF. In DNA, the CDR3 is TGTGCCAGCAGTTGGGGGTACAATGAGCAGTTCTTC.

This clonotype showed up many times. The J gene is TRBJ1-1, the V gene TRBV20-1, with D hard to call. CDR3 length equals 15 residues. V lost 2 bases, J lost 0 bases, and 13 bases lay in between. CDR1 and CDR2 (germline): DFQATT, SNEGSKA (reference sequence). CDR3 protein: CSARPPVVMNTEAFF. For the CDR3, the DNA is TGCAGTGCTAGACCCCCTGTAGTTATGAACACTGAAGCTTTCTTT.

This clonotype was found many times. J is TRBJ2-3 and V is TRBV20-1, with D tentatively TRBD2 (5 bases). Germline assignment: CDR1 DFQATT and CDR2 SNEGSKA (reference sequence). The V end was cut by 4 bases, the J end by 6 bases, with 14 bases between. The length of the CDR3 is 13 residues. The CDR3 bases are TGCAGTGCTAAATTCGAGGGTGTGGATACGCAGTATTTT. This codes for CSAKFEGVDTQYF.

Note on this clonotype: This is likely an artifact of a read error, given a far larger clone one base away. The rearrangement uses TRBV7-3 and TRBJ2-1; 8 positions agree with TRBD2. Germline V gene sequence: CDR1 SGHTA, CDR2 FQGTGA. CDR3 length: 17 residues. The CDR3 DNA reads as TGTGCCAGCAGCTTAGGAGGTGCGGGAGGATCCTACGATGAGCAGTTCTTC. It is translated as CASSLGGAGGSYDEQFF.

This clonotype was counted many times. The chain joins TRBV12-3 or TRBV12-4 to TRBJ1-5; D not resolved. V lost 5 bases, J lost 3 bases, and 14 bases lay in between. The CDR3 runs 15 residues. In DNA, the CDR3 is TGTGCCAGCAGTCCGTTTCAGGTCCCCAATCAGCCCCAGCATTTT. Amino acid sequence: CASSPFQVPNQPQHF.

At least ten counts were recorded for this clonotype. This chain connects TRBV29-1 to TRBJ2-3; D remains unclear. Germline values: CDR1 SQVTM, CDR2 ANQGSEA. The germline V and J ends were trimmed by 5 bases and 1 base, with 16 bases remaining between them. CDR3 length equals 15 residues. CDR3 residues: CSVPPSGVGTDTQYF. CDR3 bases: TGCAGCGTTCCTCCTTCTGGGGTCGGCACAGATACGCAGTATTTT.

The sample holds many counts of this clonotype. This chain connects TRBV20-1 to TRBJ2-5, with a weak D call TRBD2 (5 bases). CDR3 length equals 14 residues. Trimming took off 1 base at V and 2 bases at J, with 11 bases between the two ends. Germline lookup yields CDR1 DFQATT and CDR2 SNEGSKA (reference sequence). CDR3 in amino acids: CSARVPGIQETQYF. The CDR3, as DNA: TGCAGTGCTAGAGTACCGGGAATACAAGAGACCCAGTACTTC.

Turning to this clonotype: A much larger clone differs from this one at a single base, so this may be a read error. V usage is TRBV3-1 and J usage is TRBJ2-2; D gene uncertain. The CDR3 totals 14 residues. Germline V CDR1 and CDR2: LGHDT, YNNKEL (reference sequence). The CDR3 DNA reads TGTGCCTGCAGCCAAGAGACCACCACCGGGGAGCTGTTTTTT. Translating gives CACSQETTTGELFF.

This clonotype was counted at least ten times. The J gene is TRBJ2-5, the V gene TRBV5-5, with 11 nucleotides matching TRBD1. The ends lost 0 bases at V and 2 bases at J; junction bases unmatched: 3. Germline CDR1 reads SGHKS; CDR2 reads YYEKEE (reference sequence). CDR3 length: 16 amino acids. The CDR3 nucleotides are TGTGCCAGCAGCTTGGGGACAGGGGGCGGGCAAGAGACCCAGTACTTC. Translation: CASSLGTGGGQETQYF.

Ten or more counts support this clonotype. This chain joins TRBV6-2 or TRBV6-3 and TRBJ2-3; 11 bases fit TRBD2. The CDR3 is 18 amino acids. Germline V gene lookup returns CDR1 MNHEY and CDR2 SVGEGT. The V gene end was trimmed by 5 bases and the J gene end by 4 bases; junction bases not matched to a gene: 14. The CDR3 sequence: CASSPEIAGGWGSDTQYF. The CDR3 DNA reads as TGTGCCAGCAGTCCAGAGATAGCGGGAGGGTGGGGGTCAGATACGCAGTATTTT.

Remarks on this clonotype: A much larger clonotype is one base distant, so this may be a read error. The V and J genes are TRBV5-1 and TRBJ1-2, with 7 bases lining up with TRBD1. This CDR3 comprises 13 residues. The germline V gene has CDR1 SGHRS and CDR2 YFSETQ. CDR3 DNA sequence: TGCGCCAGCAGCTTTACAGGGGACTATTGCTACACCTTC. This gives the protein CASSFTGDYCYTF.

The sample holds many counts of this clonotype. The chain uses TRBV5-1 and TRBJ2-1; 8 bases map to TRBD1. Germline V CDR1 and CDR2: SGHRS, YFSETQ. Trimming removed 3 bases from V and 8 bases from J; junction bases left unmatched: 7. The CDR3 extends over 14 amino acids. CDR3 nucleotide sequence: TGCGCCAGCAGCTCAGGGCCAGGGGGCGATGAGCAGTTCTTC. This sequence encodes CASSSGPGGDEQFF.

This clonotype has only a few counts. One junction end does not reproduce the germline sequence, and a read error may be involved. V usage is TRBV5-1 and J usage is TRBJ1-1, with D unresolved. The CDR3 is 13 amino acids. Per the germline V gene, CDR1 is SGHRS and CDR2 is YFSETQ. The CDR3 region has the DNA TGCGCCAGCGGGGAAGGCGGGTACACTGAAGCTCCCTTT. This encodes CASGEGGYTEAPF.

This clonotype was picked up many times. The V call is TRBV20-1, the J call TRBJ2-1, with 13 positions matching TRBD2. Germline CDR1 reads DFQATT; CDR2 reads SNEGSKA (reference sequence). J lost 7 bases, V lost 7 bases, and 7 bases had no gene match. CDR3 size: 14 residues. The CDR3 loop is CSGALAGGQNEQFF. CDR3 coding DNA: TGCAGTGGCGCACTAGCGGGAGGGCAGAATGAGCAGTTCTTC.

This clonotype was seen at least ten times. J is TRBJ2-3 and V is TRBV29-1, with TRBD2 as a possible D gene (5 bases). The germline V gene encodes CDR1 SQVTM and CDR2 ANQGSEA. Trimming took 4 bases from V and 3 from J, leaving 14 bases between them. This CDR3 has 14 residues. CDR3 residues: CSVAPRAVTDTQYF. CDR3 DNA: TGCAGCGTTGCCCCGCGGGCCGTTACAGATACGCAGTATTTT.

This clonotype occurred a few times. The chain couples TRBV7-2 to TRBJ2-3; unclear D gene. Trimming stripped 2 bases from V and 2 bases from J, with 11 bases between. In germline, CDR1 is SGHTA, CDR2 FQGNSA. There are 15 residues in the CDR3. CDR3 region: CASSLRWGVTDTQYF. The CDR3 DNA sequence: TGTGCCAGCAGCTTACGTTGGGGTGTCACAGATACGCAGTATTTT.

This clonotype was observed a few times. The rearrangement links TRBV11-1 to TRBJ2-7, with D unresolved. The V end lost 5 bases, the J end lost 3 bases, and 14 bases lay between the germline ends. The germline V gene has CDR1 SGHAT and CDR2 FQDESV (reference sequence). The CDR3 is 14 amino acids. DNA for the CDR3: TGTGCCAGCAGCCCAAGGCCTGGGTTCTACGAGCAGTACTTC. Translated: CASSPRPGFYEQYF.

In its sample, this clonotype was seen many times. The genes are TRBV20-1 and TRBJ1-6; no definite D call. V was trimmed by 3 bases and J by 8 bases, leaving 14 bases between them. The length of the CDR3 is 14 residues. The V gene's germline CDR1 is DFQATT and CDR2 SNEGSKA (reference sequence). CDR3 sequence: CSAREGFGYSPLHF. In nucleotides, the CDR3 is TGCAGTGCTAGGGAAGGGTTCGGTTATTCACCCCTCCACTTT.

This clonotype was observed many times. This sequence joins TRBV20-1 and TRBJ2-3; D may be TRBD1 or TRBD2 (5 bases each). CDR3 length equals 14 residues. Germline-derived CDR1 and CDR2 are DFQATT and SNEGSKA (reference sequence). Trimming took 3 bases from V and 1 from J, leaving 11 bases between them. The CDR3 loop is CSARGRRGTDTQYF. The CDR3 bases are TGCAGTGCTAGGGGACGGCGGGGCACAGATACGCAGTATTTT.

This clonotype was counted ten times or more. The V and J genes are TRBV6-5 and TRBJ2-1; no clear D gene. V was cut by 6 bases and J by 0 bases, with 15 bases left in between. CDR1 and CDR2 (germline): MNHEY, SVGAGI. The CDR3 sequence is 16 residues long. CDR3 DNA: TGTGCCAGCAGCCGGCCGACCATTAGCTCCTACAATGAGCAGTTCTTC. Its translation: CASSRPTISSYNEQFF.

This clonotype was counted at least ten times. CDR3 residues: CASSQVGVSTDTQYF. The CDR3 DNA is TGCGCCAGCAGCCAAGTAGGCGTGAGCACAGATACGCAGTATTTT. The genes are TRBV4-1 and TRBJ2-3, with D unresolved. Germline V CDR1 and CDR2: MGHRA, YSYEKL. V lost 1 base and J lost 0, with 8 bases in between. The CDR3 extends over 15 amino acids.

In its sample, this clonotype was seen a few times. V is TRBV2 and J is TRBJ2-5; TRBD1 matches 9 bases. The ends lost 7 bases at V and 6 bases at J; junction bases unmatched: 9. Germline V lookup: CDR1 SNHLY, CDR2 FYNNEI. The CDR3 totals 14 residues. The CDR3 region has the DNA TGTGCCAGCACTTGGGACAGGGCGGGACAGACCCAGTACTTC. Amino acids: CASTWDRAGQTQYF.